These T cell receptor beta chains were read from a single sample in a study of T cell responses to AZD1222 COVID-19 vaccine. Assay used: immunoSEQ multiplex PCR; TCRdb lists only in-frame clones, some missing. This table has around 140,000 clones, approximately 90% appearing once. Sequencing used peripheral blood, obtained 28 days after the second AZD1222 dose. The receptors derive from an adult who received the AZD1222 COVID-19 vaccine. Both conserved end residues are part of each CDR3. Size values are once, few and many counts, or a class for expanded clones, and some rows have none.

V: TRBV4-3
J: TRBJ1-2
size: .
length: 17
CDR3: CASSQDLSGRANYGYTF

V: TRBV9
J: TRBJ1-3
size: .
length: 18
CDR3: CASSVGQEPQGAGNTIYF

V: TRBV29-1
J: TRBJ2-1
size: once
length: 14
CDR3: CSAQTGTTYNEQFF

V: TRBV28
J: TRBJ2-5
size: .
length: 15
CDR3: CASSLYLAGSETQYF

V: TRBV15
J: TRBJ2-7
size: .
length: 15
CDR3: CATSRGGDGLREQYF

V: TRBV4-3
J: TRBJ1-2
size: .
length: 16
CDR3: CASSHLPGQGNYGYTF

V: TRBV6-5
J: TRBJ1-6
size: .
length: 15
CDR3: CAIPREGFGNSPLHF

V: TRBV9
J: TRBJ2-2
size: .
length: 15
CDR3: CASSVAFQNTGELFF

V: TRBV2
J: TRBJ1-1
size: .
length: 11
CDR3: CASSEGTLAFF

V: TRBV7-8
J: TRBJ1-2
size: .
length: 13
CDR3: CASSLAGGEGYTF

V: TRBV6-2/TRBV6-3
J: TRBJ2-4
size: .
length: 15
CDR3: CASSSKVGRDTIRDF

V: TRBV7-3
J: TRBJ2-6
size: .
length: 16
CDR3: CASSPWTGSGANVLTF

V: TRBV25-1
J: TRBJ2-7
size: .
length: 15
CDR3: CASSEWTSRPYEQYF

V: TRBV24-1
J: TRBJ1-2
size: .
length: 14
CDR3: CATSDPGQRYGYTF

V: TRBV28
J: TRBJ1-6
size: .
length: 14
CDR3: CASSLLGGKSPLHF

V: TRBV6-5
J: TRBJ1-1
size: once
length: 14
CDR3: CASSYSGGSVEAFF

V: TRBV7-2
J: TRBJ2-2
size: .
length: 16
CDR3: CASSKKTGTEPGELFF

V: TRBV11-2
J: TRBJ2-7
size: .
length: 14
CDR3: CASSFTQGADEQYF

V: TRBV5-1
J: TRBJ2-2
size: .
length: 14
CDR3: CASSLTGDTGELFF

V: TRBV3-1/TRBV3-2
J: TRBJ1-1
size: once
length: 14
CDR3: CASSQEGRDTEAFF

V: TRBV6-5
J: TRBJ2-3
size: .
length: 12
CDR3: CASSPGGYTQYF

V: TRBV13
J: TRBJ2-1
size: .
length: 15
CDR3: CASSPDRAIYNEQFF

V: TRBV5-1
J: TRBJ2-1
size: .
length: 16
CDR3: CASSLEAGGPGNEQFF

V: TRBV6-5
J: TRBJ1-5
size: .
length: 14
CDR3: CASSIGGENQPQHF

V: TRBV28
J: TRBJ1-2
size: .
length: 17
CDR3: CASSSPYGGALNYGYTF

V: TRBV6-5
J: TRBJ2-7
size: .
length: 12
CDR3: CAASDGAYEQYF

V: TRBV2
J: TRBJ2-7
size: .
length: 12
CDR3: CANRGRSYEQYF

V: TRBV6-2/TRBV6-3
J: TRBJ1-1
size: .
length: 13
CDR3: CASSYSGIPEAFF

V: TRBV19
J: TRBJ1-1
size: .
length: 14
CDR3: CASSFRGGNTEAFF

V: TRBV2
J: TRBJ1-2
size: .
length: 13
CDR3: CASSETGIYGYTF

V: TRBV6-1
J: TRBJ1-4
size: .
length: 15
CDR3: CASSEFRGSNEKLFF

V: TRBV2
J: TRBJ1-1
size: .
length: 12
CDR3: CASSGEFTEAFF